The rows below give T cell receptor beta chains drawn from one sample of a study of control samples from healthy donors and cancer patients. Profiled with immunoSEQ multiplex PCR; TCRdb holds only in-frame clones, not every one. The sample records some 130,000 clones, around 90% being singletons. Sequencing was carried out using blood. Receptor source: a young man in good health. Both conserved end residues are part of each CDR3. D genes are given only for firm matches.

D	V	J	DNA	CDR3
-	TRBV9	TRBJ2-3	TGTGCCAGCAGCGTAGGGGGGGGCACGCAGTATTTT	CASSVGGGTQYF
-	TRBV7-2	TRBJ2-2	TGTGCCAGCAGCTTAAGAGTATTATCGGGGACCGGGGAGCTGTTTTTT	CASSLRVLSGTGELFF
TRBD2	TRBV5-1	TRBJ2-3	TGCGCCAGCAGCTTGGGACTAGCGGGGGCCTACACAGATACGCAGTATTTT	CASSLGLAGAYTDTQYF
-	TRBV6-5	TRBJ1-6	TGTGCCAGCAGCCCCTTCATAAATTCACCCCTCCACTTT	CASSPFINSPLHF
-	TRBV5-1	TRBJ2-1	TGCGCCAGCAGCTTGCCGCCTCCCCGCGGGAGAGGGACAATTATAGCCTACAATGAGCAGTTCTTC	CASSLPPPRGRGTIIAYNEQFF
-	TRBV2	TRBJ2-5	TGTGCCAGCAGTGAGCGGCTACAAGAGACCCAGTACTTC	CASSERLQETQYF
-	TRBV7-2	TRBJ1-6	TGTGCCAGCAGCTTCGGGGCCAATTCACCCCTCCACTTT	CASSFGANSPLHF
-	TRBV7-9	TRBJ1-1	TGTGCCAGCAGGGAGGGACGCACTGAAGCTTTCTTT	CASREGRTEAFF
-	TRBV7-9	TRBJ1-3	TGTGCCAGCAGCTTCCGGGGGGCCAGCTCTGGAAACACCATATATTTT	CASSFRGASSGNTIYF
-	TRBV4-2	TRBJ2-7	TGTGCCAGCAGCCAAGTGGACGGAGCGTCCTCCTACGAGCAGTACTTC	CASSQVDGASSYEQYF
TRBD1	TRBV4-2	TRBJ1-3	TGTGCCAGCAGCCGAACCCAGGACAGGGAATATGGAAACACCATATATTTT	CASSRTQDREYGNTIYF
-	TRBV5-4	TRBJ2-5	TGTGCCAGCAGCTTGATGAGCGGGGAGACCCAGTACTTC	CASSLMSGETQYF
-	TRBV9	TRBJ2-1	TGTGCCAGCAGCTCAGGGGGGAGGGGGCTCTACAATGAGCAGTTCTTC	CASSSGGRGLYNEQFF
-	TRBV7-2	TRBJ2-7	TGTGCCAGCAGCTTTCCTGGCGAGCAGTACTTC	CASSFPGEQYF
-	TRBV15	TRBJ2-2	TGTGCCACCAGCAGAGGTCGTTCGGTCATCAACACCGGGGAGCTGTTTTTT	CATSRGRSVINTGELFF